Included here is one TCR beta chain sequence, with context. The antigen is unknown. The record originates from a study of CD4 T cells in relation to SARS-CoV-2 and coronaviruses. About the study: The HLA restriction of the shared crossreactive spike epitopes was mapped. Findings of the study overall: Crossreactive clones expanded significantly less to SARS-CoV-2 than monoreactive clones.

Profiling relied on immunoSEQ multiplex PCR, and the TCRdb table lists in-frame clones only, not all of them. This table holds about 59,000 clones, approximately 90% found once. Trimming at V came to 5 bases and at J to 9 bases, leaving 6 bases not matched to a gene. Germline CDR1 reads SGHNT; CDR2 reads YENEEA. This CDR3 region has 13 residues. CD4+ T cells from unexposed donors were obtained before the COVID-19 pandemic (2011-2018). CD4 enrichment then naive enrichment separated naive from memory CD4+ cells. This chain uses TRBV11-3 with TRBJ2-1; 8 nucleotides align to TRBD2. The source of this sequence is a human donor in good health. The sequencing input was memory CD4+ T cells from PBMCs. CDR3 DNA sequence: TGTGCCAGCAGCAAATCCGGGACTAGTGAGCAGTTCTTC. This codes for CASSKSGTSEQFF. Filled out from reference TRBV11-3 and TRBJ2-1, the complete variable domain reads EAGVVQSPRYKIIEKKQPVAFWCNPISGHNTLYWYLQNLGQGPELLIRYENEEAVDDSQLPKDRFSAERLKGVDSTLKIQPAELGDSAVYLCASSKSGTSEQFFGPGTRLTVL.